This TCR beta chain derives from a study of metastatic and nonmetastatic thyroid tumors. The CDR3 runs to 13 residues. CDR1 is SEHNR, CDR2 FQNEAQ, per germline (reference sequence). Germline trimming cut 5 bases from V and 3 bases from J; bases unmatched to any gene: 1. MiXCR re-clonotyped the PCR reads for TCRdb. This table has around 19,000 clones, 20% appearing once. Every patient was untreated before thyroid surgery. There are many counts of this clone. The TCR originated in a female donor with papillary thyroid cancer or a benign thyroid nodule (not recorded which). Some clones in this sample may be carry-over from other donors' samples. Sequenced material: blood. The chain links TRBV7-9 to TRBJ2-3, with 8 positions matching TRBD1. The CDR3 protein is CASSRTGTDTQYF. The CDR3 DNA reads TGTGCCAGCAGCCGGACAGGGACAGATACGCAGTATTTT. Based on the CDR3 plus reference TRBV7-9 and TRBJ2-3, the full variable domain is DTGVSQNPRHKITKRGQNVTFRCDPISEHNRLYWYRQTLGQGPEFLTYFQNEAQLEKSRLLSDRFSAERPKGSFSTLEIQRTEQGDSAMYLCASSRTGTDTQYFGPGTRLTVL.